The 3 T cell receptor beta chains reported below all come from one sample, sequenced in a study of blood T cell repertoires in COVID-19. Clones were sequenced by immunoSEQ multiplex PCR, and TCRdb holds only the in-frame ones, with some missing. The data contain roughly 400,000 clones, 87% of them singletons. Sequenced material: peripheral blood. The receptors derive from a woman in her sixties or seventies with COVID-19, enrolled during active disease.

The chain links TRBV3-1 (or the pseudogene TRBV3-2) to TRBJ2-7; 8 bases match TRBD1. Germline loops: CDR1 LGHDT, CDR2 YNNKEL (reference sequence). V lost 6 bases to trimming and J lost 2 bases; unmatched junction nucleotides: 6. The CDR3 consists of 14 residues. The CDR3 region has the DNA TGTGCCAGCAGTCGACAGGGGATAACCTACGAGCAGTACTTC. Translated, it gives CASSRQGITYEQYF.

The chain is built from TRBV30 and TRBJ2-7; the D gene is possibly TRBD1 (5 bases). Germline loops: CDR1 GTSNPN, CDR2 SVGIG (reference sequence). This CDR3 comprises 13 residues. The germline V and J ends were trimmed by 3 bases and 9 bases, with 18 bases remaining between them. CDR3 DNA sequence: TGTGCCTGGAGCGCGTCCGGAATTAGGGGGCAGTACTTC. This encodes CAWSASGIRGQYF.

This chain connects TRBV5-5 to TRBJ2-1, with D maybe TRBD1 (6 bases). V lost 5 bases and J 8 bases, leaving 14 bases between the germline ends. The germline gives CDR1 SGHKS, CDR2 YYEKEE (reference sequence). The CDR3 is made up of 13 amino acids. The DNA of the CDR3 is TGTGCCAGCAGTGCAGGGGAAGGTTATGAGCAGTTCTTC. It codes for CASSAGEGYEQFF.